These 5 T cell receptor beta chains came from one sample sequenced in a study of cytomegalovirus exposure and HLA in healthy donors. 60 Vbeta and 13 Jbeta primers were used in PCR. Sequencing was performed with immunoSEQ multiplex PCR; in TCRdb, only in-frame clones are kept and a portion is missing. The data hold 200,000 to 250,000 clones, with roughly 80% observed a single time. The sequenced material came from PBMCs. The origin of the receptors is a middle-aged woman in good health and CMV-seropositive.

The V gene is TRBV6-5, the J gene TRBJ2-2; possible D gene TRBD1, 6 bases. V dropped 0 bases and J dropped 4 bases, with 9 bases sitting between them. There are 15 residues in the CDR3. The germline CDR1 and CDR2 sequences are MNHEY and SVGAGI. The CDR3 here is CASSYSNRATGELFF. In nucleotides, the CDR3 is TGTGCCAGCAGTTACTCGAACAGGGCCACCGGGGAGCTGTTTTTT.

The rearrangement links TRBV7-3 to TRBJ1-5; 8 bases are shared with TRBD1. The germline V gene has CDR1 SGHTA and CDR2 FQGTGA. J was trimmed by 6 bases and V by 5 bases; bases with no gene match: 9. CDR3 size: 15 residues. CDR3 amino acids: CASSVTGGTSQPQHF. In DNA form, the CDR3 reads TGTGCCAGCAGCGTTACAGGGGGGACAAGTCAGCCCCAGCATTTT.

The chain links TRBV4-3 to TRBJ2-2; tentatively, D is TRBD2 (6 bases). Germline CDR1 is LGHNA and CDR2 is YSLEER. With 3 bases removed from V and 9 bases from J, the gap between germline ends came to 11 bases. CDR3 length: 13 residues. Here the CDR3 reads CASSQTSYRELFF. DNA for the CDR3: TGCGCCAGCAGCCAGACTAGTTACAGGGAGCTGTTTTTT.

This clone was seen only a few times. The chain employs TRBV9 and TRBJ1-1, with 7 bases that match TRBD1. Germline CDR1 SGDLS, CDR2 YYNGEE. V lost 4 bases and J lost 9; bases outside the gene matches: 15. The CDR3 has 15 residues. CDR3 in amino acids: CASSTQGGGAEKAFF. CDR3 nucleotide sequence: TGTGCCAGCAGCACCCAAGGAGGGGGCGCCGAGAAAGCTTTCTTT. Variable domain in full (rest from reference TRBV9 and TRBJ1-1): DSGVTQTPKHLITATGQRVTLRCSPRSGDLSVYWYQQSLDQGLQFLIQYYNGEERAKGNILERFSAQQFPDLHSELNLSSLELGDSALYFCASSTQGGGAEKAFFGQGTRLTVV.

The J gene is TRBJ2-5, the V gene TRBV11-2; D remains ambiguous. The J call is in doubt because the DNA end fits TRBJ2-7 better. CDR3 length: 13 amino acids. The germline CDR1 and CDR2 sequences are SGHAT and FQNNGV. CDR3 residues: CASSLVSWYEQYF. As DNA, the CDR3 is TGTGCCAGCAGCTTAGTATCGTGGTACGAGCAGTACTTC.